This T cell receptor beta chain was profiled in a study of a mutant IDH1 vaccine in newly diagnosed glioma. Study background: At weeks 1, 3, 5, 7, 11, 15, 19 and 23, patients received a vaccination, eight in all. Standard pretreatment was either radiotherapy, temozolomide, or, for most, radiochemotherapy with temozolomide.

Sequencing used immunoSEQ multiplex PCR; TCRdb keeps in-frame clones, though not all of them. The sample has about 41,000 clones, 60% to 85% seen once. Specified time point: week 23, last vaccination. All doses held 300 ug of mutant IDH1 20-mer peptide, with topical imiquimod. Astrocytomas that were new, WHO grade 3 or 4, IDH1-mutant and ATRX-lost were present in the donors. Germline CDR1 and CDR2: SGHTA and FQGNSA. This CDR3 is built from 14 residues. V shed 5 bases and J 9 bases; nucleotides not matched to a gene: 10. In this sample, this clone turned up a few times. The antigen is not known. The rearrangement links TRBV7-2 to TRBJ1-2; 9 bases are a match to TRBD1. The receptor's source is a woman in her thirties or forties with glioma. Some clones in this sample may be carry-over from other donors' samples. The sequenced sample was PBMCs, obtained from a glioma patient whose treatment included an IDH1 peptide vaccine. CDR3: CASSTPGQGSSYTF. In nucleotides, the CDR3 is TGTGCCAGCAGCACGCCGGGACAGGGATCGAGCTACACCTTC.